The T cell receptor (beta chain) described here comes from a study of OX40 agonist ivuxolimab in advanced cancers. Study summary: Patients receiving dose escalation had hepatocellular carcinoma, melanoma, renal cell or head and neck cancer.

Study results and limitations: The mean number of expanded clones was higher in CD8+ T cells than in CD4+.

This clone was seen only once. The antigen is unknown. Generated by immunoSEQ multiplex PCR, the TCRdb table keeps only in-frame clones and is missing some. The data contain 73,000 or so clones, 88% of them seen just once; the ten biggest clones take up about 0.8%. J gave up 8 bases and V 2 bases, and 4 bases lay outside the gene matches. CDR3 length: 13 residues. Germline V CDR1 and CDR2: GTSNPN, SVGIG (reference sequence). Patients who had autoimmune disease history or got systemic immunosuppression were left out. The chain uses TRBV30 and TRBJ1-2; TRBD1 aligns across 11 bases. The origin of this receptor is an adult with an advanced solid tumor such as melanoma, head and neck, liver or kidney cancer. The sequences come from CD4+ or CD8+ T cells sorted from blood, collected in a trial of the OX40 agonist ivuxolimab. CDR3 bases: TGTGCCTGGAGTCGGACAGGGGGCCAGGGCTACACCTTC. Protein: CAWSRTGGQGYTF.